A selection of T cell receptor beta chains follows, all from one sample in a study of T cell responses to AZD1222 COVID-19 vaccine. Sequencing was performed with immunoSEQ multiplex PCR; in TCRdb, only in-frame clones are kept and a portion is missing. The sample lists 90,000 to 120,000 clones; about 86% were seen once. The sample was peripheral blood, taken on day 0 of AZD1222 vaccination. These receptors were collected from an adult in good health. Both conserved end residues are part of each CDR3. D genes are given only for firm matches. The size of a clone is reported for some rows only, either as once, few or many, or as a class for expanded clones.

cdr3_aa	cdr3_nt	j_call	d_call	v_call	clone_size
CASSYAGPGANEKLFF	TGTGCCAGCAGTTACGCGGGACCGGGGGCTAATGAAAAACTGTTTTTT	TRBJ1-4	NA	TRBV6-2/TRBV6-3	NA
CASSYRQTDEQYF	TGTGCCAGCAGCTACAGACAGACTGACGAGCAGTACTTC	TRBJ2-7	NA	TRBV11-2	NA
CASSPLGSTGGYSTDTQYF	TGTGCCAGCTCACCGTTAGGAAGTACAGGGGGCTATAGCACAGATACGCAGTATTTT	TRBJ2-3	TRBD1	TRBV18	NA
CATSAQGNGYTF	TGTGCCACCAGTGCCCAGGGTAATGGCTACACCTTC	TRBJ1-2	NA	TRBV24-1	NA
CASSLSQGASEQYF	TGTGCCAGCAGTTTAAGTCAGGGGGCGAGTGAGCAGTACTTC	TRBJ2-7	TRBD1	TRBV28	NA
CASSPGTENTEAFF	TGTGCCAGCAGTCCCGGGACGGAAAACACTGAAGCTTTCTTT	TRBJ1-1	NA	TRBV27	NA
CASSHPTSSYEQYF	TGTGCCAGCAGTCACCCGACTAGCTCCTACGAGCAGTACTTC	TRBJ2-7	NA	TRBV6-5	NA
CASSGRTGTGGSPLHF	TGTGCCAGCAGCGGACGAACCGGGACAGGGGGATCACCCCTCCACTTT	TRBJ1-6	TRBD1	TRBV7-2	NA
CASSLKPGGPTSTDTQYF	TGTGCCAGCAGCTTAAAACCGGGGGGGCCGACTAGCACAGATACGCAGTATTTT	TRBJ2-3	TRBD2	TRBV7-2	NA
CASSPGTGSRGYTF	TGTGCCAGCAGTCCCGGGACGGGCTCCAGAGGCTACACCTTC	TRBJ1-2	NA	TRBV6-5	NA
CASSSTGQSNTEAFF	TGTGCCAGCAGCTCCACCGGACAGAGTAACACTGAAGCTTTCTTT	TRBJ1-1	NA	TRBV7-3	NA
CASSLGRQETQYF	TGCGCCAGCAGCTTGGGCCGACAAGAGACCCAGTACTTC	TRBJ2-5	NA	TRBV5-1	NA
CASSQKRFQGGYTF	TGCGCCAGCAGCCAGAAGCGGTTTCAGGGTGGCTACACCTTC	TRBJ1-2	NA	TRBV4-1	NA
CASSRDRSNGYTF	TGTGCCAGTAGTAGGGACAGGTCGAATGGCTACACCTTC	TRBJ1-2	TRBD1	TRBV19	few
CASSEWDAGNTIYF	TGTGCCAGCAGTGAATGGGACGCCGGAAACACCATATATTTT	TRBJ1-3	NA	TRBV6-1	NA
CASSFSPPQINTEAFF	TGCGCCAGCAGCTTTTCCCCCCCCCAGATAAACACTGAAGCTTTCTTT	TRBJ1-1	NA	TRBV5-1	NA
CASSLGLKVNTGELFF	TGTGCCAGCAGCTTGGGTCTCAAGGTGAACACCGGGGAGCTGTTTTTT	TRBJ2-2	NA	TRBV5-4	NA
CASSLGTDTQYF	TGTGCCAGCAGCTTAGGTACAGATACGCAGTATTTT	TRBJ2-3	NA	TRBV7-6	NA
CASSAVLGQGMSRGTDTQYF	TGTGCCAGCAGCGCAGTCCTCGGACAGGGGATGAGTAGGGGCACAGATACGCAGTATTTT	TRBJ2-3	TRBD1	TRBV5-4	NA
CATRDFGGEAFF	TGTGCGACCCGGGACTTCGGGGGTGAAGCTTTCTTT	TRBJ1-1	NA	TRBV24-1	NA
CAWGRDRVLDSSYGYTF	TGTGCCTGGGGACGGGACAGGGTGCTAGATTCCAGCTATGGCTACACCTTC	TRBJ1-2	TRBD1	TRBV30	few
CASSLGTGGLGETQYF	TGTGCCAGCAGCTTGGGGACAGGGGGCTTGGGAGAGACCCAGTACTTC	TRBJ2-5	TRBD1	TRBV5-4	NA
CASSGQGATYEQYF	TGTGCCAGCAGTGGACAGGGGGCAACCTACGAGCAGTACTTC	TRBJ2-7	TRBD1	TRBV6-1	NA
CAWISQGVTGELFF	TGTGCCTGGATTTCTCAGGGAGTCACCGGGGAGCTGTTTTTT	TRBJ2-2	NA	TRBV30	NA
CASSGHPYEQYF	TGTGCCAGCTCCGGACACCCCTACGAGCAGTACTTC	TRBJ2-7	NA	TRBV6-5	NA
CVRSPYPGSSYGYTF	TGTGTCAGAAGCCCTTACCCTGGGAGTAGTTATGGCTACACCTTC	TRBJ1-2	NA	TRBV7-5	NA
CASSQDLGYYEQYF	TGCGCCAGCAGCCAAGATCTGGGGTACTACGAGCAGTACTTC	TRBJ2-7	NA	TRBV4-1	once
CATSDPTSGGPVGADTQYF	TGTGCCACCAGTGATCCGACTAGCGGGGGGCCAGTAGGAGCAGATACGCAGTATTTT	TRBJ2-3	TRBD2	TRBV24-1	NA
CAISEILAGLQETQYF	TGTGCCATCAGTGAGATTCTAGCGGGGCTTCAAGAGACCCAGTACTTC	TRBJ2-5	TRBD2	TRBV10-3	once
CASSPGRGGAFF	TGTGCCAGCAGCCCGGGAAGGGGTGGGGCTTTCTTT	TRBJ1-1	NA	TRBV3-1/TRBV3-2	NA
CASSLGSNQPQHF	TGTGCCAGCAGTTTAGGCTCAAATCAGCCCCAGCATTTT	TRBJ1-5	NA	TRBV12-3/TRBV12-4	NA
CAITLAGGTHEQFF	TGTGCCATCACACTAGCGGGGGGGACCCATGAGCAGTTCTTC	TRBJ2-1	TRBD2	TRBV10-3	NA
CASSLAGPGVGSEQFF	TGTGCCAGCAGCTTAGCGGGGCCAGGGGTCGGGTCTGAGCAGTTCTTC	TRBJ2-1	NA	TRBV7-9	NA
CSAPGGVLRHF	TGCAGTGCGCCCGGGGGAGTCCTCCGCCACTTT	TRBJ1-6	NA	TRBV20-1	NA
CASSLQGAPAYEQYF	TGTGCCAGCAGCCTACAGGGGGCACCAGCCTACGAGCAGTACTTC	TRBJ2-7	TRBD1	TRBV7-9	once
CSVGGQGPDTQYF	TGCAGCGTTGGGGGACAGGGTCCAGATACGCAGTATTTT	TRBJ2-3	TRBD1	TRBV29-1	NA
CASSLGQNYGYTF	TGTGCCAGCAGTTTAGGACAGAACTATGGCTACACCTTC	TRBJ1-2	NA	TRBV28	NA
CASSYSGADTQYF	TGTGCCAGCAGTTACTCGGGGGCAGATACGCAGTATTTT	TRBJ2-3	NA	TRBV6-5	NA
CASSSLDRYGYTF	TGTGCCAGCAGCTCCCTTGACAGATATGGCTACACCTTC	TRBJ1-2	NA	TRBV5-6	once
CSVEMGEWAVYEQYF	TGCAGCGTTGAAATGGGGGAGTGGGCGGTCTACGAGCAGTACTTC	TRBJ2-7	NA	TRBV29-1	NA
CASSQEMGQGISNQPQHF	TGTGCCAGCAGCCAAGAAATGGGACAAGGTATAAGCAATCAGCCCCAGCATTTT	TRBJ1-5	NA	TRBV3-1/TRBV3-2	once
CASSPGPGDTQYF	TGTGCCAGCAGCCCCGGCCCCGGGGATACGCAGTATTTT	TRBJ2-3	NA	TRBV9	NA
CASSFRQGINEQFF	TGTGCCAGCAGCTTCCGACAGGGGATCAATGAGCAGTTCTTC	TRBJ2-1	TRBD1	TRBV7-6	once
CASSRTGGFNQPQHF	TGCGCCAGCAGCCGTACAGGGGGCTTCAATCAGCCCCAGCATTTT	TRBJ1-5	TRBD1	TRBV5-1	NA
CASYRGPDEQFF	TGTGCCAGCTACAGAGGTCCGGATGAGCAGTTCTTC	TRBJ2-1	NA	TRBV12-3/TRBV12-4	NA
CSVGGGVETQYF	TGCAGCGTTGGAGGGGGGGTAGAGACCCAGTACTTC	TRBJ2-5	NA	TRBV29-1	NA
CASSPGGTEAFF	TGTGCCAGCAGCCCTGGAGGAACTGAAGCTTTCTTT	TRBJ1-1	NA	TRBV3-1/TRBV3-2	few
CASSLERSNQPQHF	TGTGCCAGCAGCTTAGAGCGGAGCAATCAGCCCCAGCATTTT	TRBJ1-5	NA	TRBV7-2	NA
CASSLVSGQGGEQYF	TGTGCCAGCAGCTTAGTTTCAGGACAGGGCGGCGAGCAGTACTTC	TRBJ2-7	TRBD1	TRBV7-8	NA
CASRGDRLYEQYF	TGTGCCAGCAGGGGGGACAGACTATACGAGCAGTACTTC	TRBJ2-7	TRBD1	TRBV6-5	NA
CASSDRDRNTEAFF	TGTGCCAGCAGTGACAGGGACCGCAACACTGAAGCTTTCTTT	TRBJ1-1	NA	TRBV6-4	NA